Below, one T cell receptor (beta chain) is given with its context. This sample was taken from a study of blood T cell repertoires in COVID-19. V dropped 1 base and J dropped 13; count of bases not matched to a gene: 9. The length of the CDR3 is 13 residues. Germline assignment: CDR1 LNHNV and CDR2 YYDKDF (reference sequence). Profiling relied on immunoSEQ multiplex PCR, and the TCRdb table lists in-frame clones only, not all of them. This table has 210,000 or so clones, roughly 89% appearing once. Sequences were obtained from peripheral blood. The V call is TRBV15, the J call TRBJ1-1, with 7 bases fitting TRBD1. The sequence came from a man aged 50-59 years with acute or convalescent COVID-19. This chain's CDR3 is CATSRGPGQVVFF. The CDR3 coding sequence is TGTGCCACCAGCAGAGGCCCTGGACAGGTAGTTTTCTTT.